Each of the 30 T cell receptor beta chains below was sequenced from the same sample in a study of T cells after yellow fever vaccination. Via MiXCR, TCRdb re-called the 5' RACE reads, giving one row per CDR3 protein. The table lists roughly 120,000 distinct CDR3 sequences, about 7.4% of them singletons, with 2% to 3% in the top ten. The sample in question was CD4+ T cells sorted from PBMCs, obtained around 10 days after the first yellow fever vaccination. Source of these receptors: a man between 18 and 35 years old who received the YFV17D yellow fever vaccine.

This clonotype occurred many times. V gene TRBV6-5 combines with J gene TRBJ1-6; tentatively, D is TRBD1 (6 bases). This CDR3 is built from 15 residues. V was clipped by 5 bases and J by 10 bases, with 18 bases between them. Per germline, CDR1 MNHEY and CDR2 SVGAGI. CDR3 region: CASSRGGTARSPLHF. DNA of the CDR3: TGTGCCAGCAGTAGGGGGGGTACGGCAAGATCACCCCTCCACTTT.

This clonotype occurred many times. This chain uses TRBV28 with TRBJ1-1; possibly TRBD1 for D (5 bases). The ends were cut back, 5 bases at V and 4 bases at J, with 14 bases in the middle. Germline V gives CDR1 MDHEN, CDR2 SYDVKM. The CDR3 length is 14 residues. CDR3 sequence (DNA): TGTGCCAGCAGTAAACCCAGGGACTTCACTGAAGCTTTCTTT. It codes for CASSKPRDFTEAFF.

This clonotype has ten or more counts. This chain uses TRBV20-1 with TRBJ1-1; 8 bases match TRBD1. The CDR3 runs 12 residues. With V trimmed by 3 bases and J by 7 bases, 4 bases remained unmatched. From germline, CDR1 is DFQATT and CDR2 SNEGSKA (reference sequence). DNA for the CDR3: TGCAGTGCTAGGTCAGGGGGCGTTGAAGCTTTCTTT. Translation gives CSARSGGVEAFF.

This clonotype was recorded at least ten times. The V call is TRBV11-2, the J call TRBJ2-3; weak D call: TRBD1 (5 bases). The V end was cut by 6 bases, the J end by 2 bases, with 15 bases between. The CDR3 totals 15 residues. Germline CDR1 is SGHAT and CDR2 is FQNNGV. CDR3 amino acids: CASRGLRVHTDTQYF. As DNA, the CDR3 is TGTGCCAGCAGGGGTCTCAGGGTCCACACAGATACGCAGTATTTT.

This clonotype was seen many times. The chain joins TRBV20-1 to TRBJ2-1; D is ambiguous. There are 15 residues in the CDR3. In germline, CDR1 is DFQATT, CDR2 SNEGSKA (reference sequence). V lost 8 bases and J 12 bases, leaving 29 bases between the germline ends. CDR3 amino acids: CSPALPGLGITGQFF. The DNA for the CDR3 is TGCAGTCCTGCCCTCCCGGGCCTGGGCATTACGGGGCAGTTCTTC.

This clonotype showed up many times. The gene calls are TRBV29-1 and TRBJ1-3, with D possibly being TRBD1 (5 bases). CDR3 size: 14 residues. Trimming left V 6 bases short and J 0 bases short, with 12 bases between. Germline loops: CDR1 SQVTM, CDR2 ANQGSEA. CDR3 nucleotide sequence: TGCAGCGTAGAGAGACAGAACTCTGGAAACACCATATATTTT. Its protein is CSVERQNSGNTIYF.

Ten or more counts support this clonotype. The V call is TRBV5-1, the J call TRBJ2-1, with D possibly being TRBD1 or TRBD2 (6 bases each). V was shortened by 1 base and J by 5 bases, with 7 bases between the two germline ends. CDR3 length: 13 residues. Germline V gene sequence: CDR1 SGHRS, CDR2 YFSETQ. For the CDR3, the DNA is TGCGCCAGCAGCTTGAGGGGGGACAATGAGCAGTTCTTC. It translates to CASSLRGDNEQFF.

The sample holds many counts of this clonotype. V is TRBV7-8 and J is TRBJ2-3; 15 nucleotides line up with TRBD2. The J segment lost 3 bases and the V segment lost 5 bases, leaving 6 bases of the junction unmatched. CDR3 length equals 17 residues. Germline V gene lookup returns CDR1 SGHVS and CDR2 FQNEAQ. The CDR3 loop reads CASSPGTSGGLTDTQYF. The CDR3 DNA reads TGTGCCAGCAGCCCCGGGACTAGCGGGGGGCTGACAGATACGCAGTATTTT.

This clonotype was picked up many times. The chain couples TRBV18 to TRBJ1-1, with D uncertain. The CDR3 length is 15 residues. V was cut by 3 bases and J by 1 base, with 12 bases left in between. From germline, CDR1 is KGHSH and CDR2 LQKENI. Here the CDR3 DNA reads TGTGCCAGCTCACCGCAGACCTATGGGAACACTGAAGCTTTCTTT. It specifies CASSPQTYGNTEAFF.

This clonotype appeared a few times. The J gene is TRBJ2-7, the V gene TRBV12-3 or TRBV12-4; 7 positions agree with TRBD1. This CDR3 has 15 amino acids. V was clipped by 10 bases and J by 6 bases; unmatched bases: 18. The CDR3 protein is CATTTTGTVLGEQYF. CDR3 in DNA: TGTGCCACCACGACAACCGGGACAGTGTTAGGCGAGCAGTACTTC.

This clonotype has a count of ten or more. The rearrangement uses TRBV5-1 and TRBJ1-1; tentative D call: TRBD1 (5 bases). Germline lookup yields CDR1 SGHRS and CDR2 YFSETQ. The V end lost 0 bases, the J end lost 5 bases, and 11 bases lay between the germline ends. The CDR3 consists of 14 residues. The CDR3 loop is CASSLGTQGTEAFF. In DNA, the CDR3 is TGCGCCAGCAGCTTGGGGACACAAGGGACTGAAGCTTTCTTT.

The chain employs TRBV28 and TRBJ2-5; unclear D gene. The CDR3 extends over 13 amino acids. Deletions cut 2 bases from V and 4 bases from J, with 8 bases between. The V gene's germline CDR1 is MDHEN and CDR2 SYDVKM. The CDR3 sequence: CASSLQVRETQYF. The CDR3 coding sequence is TGTGCCAGCAGTTTACAGGTGCGAGAGACCCAGTACTTC.

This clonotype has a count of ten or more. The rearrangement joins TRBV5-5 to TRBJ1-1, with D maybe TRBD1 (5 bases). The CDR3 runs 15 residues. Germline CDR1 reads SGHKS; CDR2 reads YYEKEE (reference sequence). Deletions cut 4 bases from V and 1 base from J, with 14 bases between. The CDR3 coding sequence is TGTGCCAGCAGCCGGGACCCGGGAGGGAACACTGAAGCTTTCTTT. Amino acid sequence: CASSRDPGGNTEAFF.

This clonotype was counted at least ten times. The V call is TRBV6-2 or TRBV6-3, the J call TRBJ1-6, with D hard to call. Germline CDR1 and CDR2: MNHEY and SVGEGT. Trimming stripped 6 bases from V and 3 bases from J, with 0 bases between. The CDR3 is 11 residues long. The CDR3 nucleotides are TGTGCCAGCAGCTATAATTCACCCCTCCACTTT. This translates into CASSYNSPLHF.

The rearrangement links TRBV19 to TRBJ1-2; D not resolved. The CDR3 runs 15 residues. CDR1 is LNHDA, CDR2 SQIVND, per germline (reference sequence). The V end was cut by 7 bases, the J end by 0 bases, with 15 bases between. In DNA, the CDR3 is TGTGCCAGTACCGGGCGACAAGACACTAACTATGGCTACACCTTC. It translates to CASTGRQDTNYGYTF.

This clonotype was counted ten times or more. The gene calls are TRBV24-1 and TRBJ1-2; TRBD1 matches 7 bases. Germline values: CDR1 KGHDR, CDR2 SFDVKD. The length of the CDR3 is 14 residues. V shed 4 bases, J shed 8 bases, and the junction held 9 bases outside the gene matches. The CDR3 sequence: CATSESGTEEGYTF. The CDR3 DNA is TGTGCCACCAGTGAATCCGGGACAGAGGAAGGCTACACCTTC.

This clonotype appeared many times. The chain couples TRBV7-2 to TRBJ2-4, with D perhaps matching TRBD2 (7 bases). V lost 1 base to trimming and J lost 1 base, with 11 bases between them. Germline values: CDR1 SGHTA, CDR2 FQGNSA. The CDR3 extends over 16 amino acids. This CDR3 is CASSLEGGHAKNIQYF. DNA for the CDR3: TGTGCCAGCAGCTTAGAGGGGGGGCACGCCAAAAACATTCAGTACTTC.

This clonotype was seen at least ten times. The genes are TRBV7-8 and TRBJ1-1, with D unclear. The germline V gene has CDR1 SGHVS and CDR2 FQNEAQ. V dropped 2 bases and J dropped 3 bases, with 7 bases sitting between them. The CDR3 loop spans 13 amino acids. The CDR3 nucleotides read TGTGCCAGCAGCTTATCCGGGTACACTGAAGCTTTCTTT. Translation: CASSLSGYTEAFF.

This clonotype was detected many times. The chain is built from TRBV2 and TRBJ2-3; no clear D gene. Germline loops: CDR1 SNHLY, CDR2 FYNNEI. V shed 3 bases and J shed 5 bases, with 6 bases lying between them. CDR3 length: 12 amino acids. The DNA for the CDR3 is TGTGCCAGCAGTGAGTCTAGAGATACGCAGTATTTT. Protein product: CASSESRDTQYF. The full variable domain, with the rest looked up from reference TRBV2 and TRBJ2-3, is EPEVTQTPSHQVTQMGQEVILRCVPISNHLYFYWYRQILGQKVEFLVSFYNNEISEKSEIFDDQFSVERPDGSNFTLKIRSTKLEDSAMYFCASSESRDTQYFGPGTRLTVL.

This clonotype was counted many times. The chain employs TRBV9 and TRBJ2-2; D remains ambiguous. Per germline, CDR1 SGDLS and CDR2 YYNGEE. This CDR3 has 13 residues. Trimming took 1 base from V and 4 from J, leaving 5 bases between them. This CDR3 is CASSVLITGELFF. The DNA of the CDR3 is TGTGCCAGCAGCGTACTAATCACCGGGGAGCTGTTTTTT.

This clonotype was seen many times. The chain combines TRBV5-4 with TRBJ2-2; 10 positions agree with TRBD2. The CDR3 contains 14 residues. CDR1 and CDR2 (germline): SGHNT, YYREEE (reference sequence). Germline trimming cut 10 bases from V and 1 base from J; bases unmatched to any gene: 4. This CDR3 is CAGSSGGNTGELFF. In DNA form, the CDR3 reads TGTGCCGGATCTAGCGGGGGGAACACCGGGGAGCTGTTTTTT.

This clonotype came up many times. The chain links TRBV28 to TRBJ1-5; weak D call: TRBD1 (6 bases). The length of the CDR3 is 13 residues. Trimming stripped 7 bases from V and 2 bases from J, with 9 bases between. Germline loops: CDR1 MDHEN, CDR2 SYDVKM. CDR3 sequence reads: CASTRTGNQPQHF. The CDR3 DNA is TGTGCCAGCACCCGGACAGGCAATCAGCCCCAGCATTTT.

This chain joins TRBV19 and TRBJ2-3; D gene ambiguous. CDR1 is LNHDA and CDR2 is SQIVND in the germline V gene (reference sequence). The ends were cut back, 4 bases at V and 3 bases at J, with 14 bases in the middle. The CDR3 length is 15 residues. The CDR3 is CASSRSSSRTDTQYF. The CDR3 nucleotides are TGTGCCAGTAGTAGGAGCAGCTCTCGTACAGATACGCAGTATTTT.

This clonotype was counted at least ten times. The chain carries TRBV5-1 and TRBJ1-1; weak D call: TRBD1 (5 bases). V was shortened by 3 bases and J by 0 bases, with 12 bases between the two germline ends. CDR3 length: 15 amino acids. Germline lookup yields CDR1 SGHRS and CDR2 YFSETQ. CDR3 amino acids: CASSSDSTMNTEAFF. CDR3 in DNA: TGCGCCAGCAGCTCAGACAGTACTATGAACACTGAAGCTTTCTTT. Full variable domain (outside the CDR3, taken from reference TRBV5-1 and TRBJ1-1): KAGVTQTPRYLIKTRGQQVTLSCSPISGHRSVSWYQQTPGQGLQFLFEYFSETQRNKGNFPGRFSGRQFSNSRSEMNVSTLELGDSALYLCASSSDSTMNTEAFFGQGTRLTVV.

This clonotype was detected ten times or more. CDR3 coding DNA: TGTGCCAGCAGCAAATCCGGCGGGGAAACAGATACGCAGTATTTT. Its protein is CASSKSGGETDTQYF. This chain joins TRBV21-1 and TRBJ2-3; TRBD2 is the table's D call and was not checked against the DNA. TRBV21-1 is flagged as a pseudogene. This CDR3 has 15 residues.

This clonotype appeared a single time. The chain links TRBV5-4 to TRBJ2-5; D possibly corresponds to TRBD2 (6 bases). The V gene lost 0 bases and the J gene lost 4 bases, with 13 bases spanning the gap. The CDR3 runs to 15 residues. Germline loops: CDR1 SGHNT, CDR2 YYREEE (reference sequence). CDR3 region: CASSLGAGQGETQYF. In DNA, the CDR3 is TGTGCCAGCAGCTTGGGGGCGGGGCAGGGAGAGACCCAGTACTTC.

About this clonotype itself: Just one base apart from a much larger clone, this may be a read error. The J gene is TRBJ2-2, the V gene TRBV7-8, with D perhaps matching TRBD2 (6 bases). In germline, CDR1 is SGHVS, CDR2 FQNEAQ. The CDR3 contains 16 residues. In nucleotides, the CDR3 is TGTGCCAGCAGCTTAGCCCAAAGGACTATGATCGGGCAGCTGTTTTTT. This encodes CASSLAQRTMIGQLFF.

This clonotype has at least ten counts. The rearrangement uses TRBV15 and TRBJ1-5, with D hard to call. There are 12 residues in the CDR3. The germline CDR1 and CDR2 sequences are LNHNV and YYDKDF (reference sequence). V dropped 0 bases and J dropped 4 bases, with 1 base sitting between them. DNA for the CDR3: TGTGCCACCAGCAGAGATAATCAGCCCCAGCATTTT. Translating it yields CATSRDNQPQHF.

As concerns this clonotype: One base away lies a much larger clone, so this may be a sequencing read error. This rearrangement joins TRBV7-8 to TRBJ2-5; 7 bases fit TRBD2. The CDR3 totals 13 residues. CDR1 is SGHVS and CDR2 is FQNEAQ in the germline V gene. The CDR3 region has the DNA TGTGCCAGCTCGACTAGCCTAAGGGAGATCCAGTACTTC. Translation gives CASSTSLREIQYF.

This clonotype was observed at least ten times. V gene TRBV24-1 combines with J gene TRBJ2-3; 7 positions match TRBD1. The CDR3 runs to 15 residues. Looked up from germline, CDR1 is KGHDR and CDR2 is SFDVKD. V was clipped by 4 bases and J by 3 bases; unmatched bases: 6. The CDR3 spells CATSEGGAVTDTQYF. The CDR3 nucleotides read TGTGCCACCAGTGAAGGGGGCGCGGTAACAGATACGCAGTATTTT.